This record covers a single TCR beta chain. This clonotype was detected a few times. Its antigen is still unknown. No much larger clone is present one base from it, and per-base qualities are unavailable. Library construction relied on PCR. At the Johns Hopkins FTIC core, DNA from the cultured CD4+ T cells underwent TCR sequencing with the Oncomine TCR Beta short-read assay. The QIAamp micro DNA kit was used to extract genomic DNA from the cultured CD4+ T cells. Oncomine TCR Beta libraries from cultured CD4+ T cells were pooled with unique dual indexes and sequenced on an Illumina iSeq 100. The published analysis was carried out like this. Non-productive sequences were removed, and CDR3s that did not start with C, did not end with F or W, or were shorter than 7 amino acids were discarded. Antigen-specific clonotypes were identified using the MANAFEST web application through comparison of peptide-stimulated wells with reference and other culture wells. To be called positive, a clone needed an FDR below 0.05, an odds ratio above 5, and a productive frequency above 0.1% in at least two of three replicate wells. Cross-reactive clonotypes were defined as significantly expanded in both SARS-CoV-2 spike wells and at least one common cold coronavirus spike condition. Similarity between CDR3 sequences was evaluated in R version 3.6.1 using Levenshtein distances (stringdist) and unrooted phylogenetic trees (ape). Using fastp trimming at Q25 and MiXCR clonotype assembly, TCRdb reanalyzed the public sequencing data and kept in-frame beta chains. All rows with the same CDR3 protein become a single entry with the most common DNA and genes. The V and J calls here are based on TCRdb, not the publication. Recorded for this sample are 24,000 or so distinct CDR3 sequences; around 54% of them occurred a single time. The ten top clones hold around 2.8% of the sample.

This specimen's treatment or condition label, interpreted: roughly 11-day PBMC culture with coronavirus spike peptide pools or control peptides (ViraFEST assay). The ViraFEST assay was used in the study, in which antigen-specific T cells were expanded with peptide pools and expanded clonotypes were subsequently identified by TCR sequencing. The convalescent patients' positive SARS-CoV-2 PCR tests were from March to December 2020, which was before the Alpha, Beta and Delta variants emerged in the United States. PBMCs were cultured at two million per well in IMDM supplemented with roughly 5% human AB serum and around 10 IU/ml IL-2, with 9.5 to 10 ug/ml peptide pools added. On days 3 and 7, half of the culture medium was replaced with fresh IL-2-containing medium. Once the cells had been in culture for about 10 days, the EasySep CD4+ T cell isolation kit was used to isolate CD4+ T cells by negative selection. Ficoll-Paque Plus gradient centrifugation was used to isolate PBMCs from whole blood, and the isolated PBMCs were then either used fresh or cryopreserved at -140C. Culture conditions were generally each tested in triplicate wells.

Including cysteine and phenylalanine, the CDR3 has 14 amino acids. Solely the CDR3 DNA is kept, with 42 bases framed from the first base. CDR1 and CDR2, looked up from the germline V gene, are MRHNA and SNTAGT. V is cut by 4 bases and J by 5 bases, and the space between the germline ends is 12 bases. The data stem from a study of vaccination and CD4 T cells after COVID-19 (dated by TCRdb to between 2021 and 2022). Some background on the complete study: Convalescent patients had a positive SARS-CoV-2 result on nasal swab PCR, and of these patients, nine had mild disease and one had severe disease. Control cultures received a CEFX viral epitope pool as the positive control, an HIV-1 Nef peptide pool as the negative control, or no peptide. Each participant got two doses of either the Pfizer-BioNTech BNT162b2 vaccine (n=8) or the Moderna mRNA-1273 vaccine (n=2). In under twelve COVID-19 convalescent patients and several infection-naive healthy vaccine recipients, researchers compared the spike-specific CD4+ TCR repertoire from before mRNA vaccination with the repertoire from after. The cultures were stimulated with overlapping spike peptide pools from SARS-CoV-2 and from the common cold coronaviruses HCoV-NL63, HCoV-OC43 and HCoV-229E. The convalescent cohort included six males and four females, with two Hispanic individuals, seven Caucasians, two Asians and one multiracial person. Post-vaccine blood samples were taken a median of around 70 days after the second vaccine dose, with a range of roughly 13 to 250 days. Post-COVID blood samples from convalescent patients were collected a median of around 100 days after diagnosis, with a range of about 35 to 180 days. General findings and caveats noted by the study authors: In convalescent patients, a median around 90% of post-vaccine SARS-CoV-2-reactive clones were detected only after vaccination, suggesting vaccine-specific priming. Of the vaccine-specific clones found in convalescent patients, nearly all (304 of 307) were mono-reactive for SARS-CoV-2 spike instead of being cross-reactive with common cold coronaviruses. Although the median number of SARS-CoV-2-reactive clonotypes went up from roughly 19 after infection to 38 after vaccination, the increase was not significant. Relatively few convalescent patients were included in the study, and early timepoints after natural infection were not analyzed.

The sequenced sample was CD4+ T cells from blood, cultured in vitro. The rearranged chain carries TRBV6-4 and TRBJ1-5, with the D gene call left open. The receptor's source is a human donor who had recovered from COVID-19. The CDR3 region has the sequence CASSVEIGDQPQHF. The nucleotide sequence is given as TGTGCCAGCAGTGTCGAGATTGGAGATCAGCCCCAGCATTTT.